This record concerns one T cell receptor (beta chain) sequence. This entry belongs to a study of blood T cell repertoires in COVID-19. Overall study: Both acute and convalescent COVID-19 samples were obtained from the United States, Italy and Spain. The cDNA or gDNA used as material had been derived from T cells, B-cell-depleted T cells, or PBMCs.

Per the original data handling: Amplifying reference gene primers gave estimates of nucleated cell counts. The table came from immunoSEQ multiplex PCR; TCRdb's copy has only in-frame clones and leaves some out. The V and J calls and the clone size are those of that table, but D and trimming were determined from the DNA. Here the sample spans about 69,000 clones, 79% being singletons. After removal of 6 bases from V and 3 bases from J, the junction contained 9 bases not matched to a gene. The CDR3 loop spans 15 amino acids. CDR1 is SEHNR and CDR2 is FQNEAQ in the germline V gene (reference sequence). The receptor comes from a human donor in a cohort sampled during active COVID-19. The V gene is TRBV7-9, the J gene TRBJ1-1, with TRBD1 matching 8 bases. Material: peripheral blood. CDR3 sequence: CASRGQGKAYTEAFF. In DNA, the CDR3 is TGTGCCAGCAGAGGACAGGGCAAGGCGTACACTGAAGCTTTCTTT.